One and the same sample provided the 25 T cell receptor beta chains below, sequenced in a study of cytomegalovirus exposure and HLA in healthy donors. The PCR was carried out with 60 Vbeta primers and 13 Jbeta primers. Sequenced by immunoSEQ multiplex PCR; TCRdb stores in-frame clones only, minus some. The sample has 75,000 to 100,000 clones; 7.6% are singletons. The material sequenced was PBMCs. The receptors derive from a man aged 50 to 60 in good health and CMV-seronegative.

The table lists this clone with a few counts. The chain uses TRBV7-3 and TRBJ1-2, with D possibly matching TRBD1 (6 bases). CDR3 length: 14 amino acids. From germline, CDR1 is SGHTA and CDR2 FQGTGA. The V gene lost 5 bases and the J gene lost 3 bases, with 13 bases spanning the gap. CDR3 loop: CASSPEGGDYGYTF. In nucleotides, the CDR3 is TGTGCCAGCAGCCCCGAGGGGGGGGACTATGGCTACACCTTC.

There are a few counts of this clone. The CDR3 reads CASSKGQGLSNTEAFF. CDR3 nucleotide sequence: TGTGCCAGTAGTAAGGGACAGGGATTAAGCAACACTGAAGCTTTCTTT. V usage is TRBV19 and J usage is TRBJ1-1; TRBD1 matches at 9 bases. The V gene end was trimmed by 4 bases and the J gene end by 2 bases; junction bases not matched to a gene: 8. The germline CDR1 and CDR2 sequences are LNHDA and SQIVND (reference sequence). The CDR3 runs 16 residues.

The genes are TRBV7-2 and TRBJ2-4, with D possibly being TRBD2 (7 bases). The CDR3 runs 14 residues. The V gene lost 1 base and the J gene lost 8 bases, with 12 bases spanning the gap. Germline V lookup: CDR1 SGHTA, CDR2 FQGNSA. CDR3 sequence: CASSLGGGGDIQYF. The CDR3 DNA sequence: TGTGCCAGCAGCTTAGGGGGAGGGGGGGACATTCAGTACTTC.

The chain employs TRBV7-6 and TRBJ2-7; the match to TRBD1 covers 9 bases. The CDR3 covers 15 residues. Trimming cost V 5 bases and J 5 bases; bases outside gene matches: 10. Per germline, CDR1 SGHVS and CDR2 FNYEAQ. CDR3 bases: TGTGCCAGCAGCCCCGGGACAGGGAGTGGTAACGAGCAGTACTTC. This encodes CASSPGTGSGNEQYF.

The V and J genes are TRBV5-1 and TRBJ2-5, with TRBD2 as a possible D gene (6 bases). The better agreement between TRBJ2-7 and the DNA end casts doubt on the J call. This CDR3 region has 15 residues. Germline assignment: CDR1 SGHRS and CDR2 YFSETQ. This chain's CDR3 is CASSLGGGTAYEQYF. Here the CDR3 DNA reads TGCGCCAGCAGCTTGGGGGGCGGGACGGCTTACGAGCAGTACTTC.

This clone was picked up a small number of times. The rearrangement joins TRBV28 to TRBJ1-4, with TRBD1 matching over 7 bases. The CDR3 has 15 amino acids. After removal of 9 bases from V and 8 bases from J, the junction contained 15 bases not matched to a gene. Germline V lookup: CDR1 MDHEN, CDR2 SYDVKM. The CDR3 nucleotides read TGTGCCAGTGGGGGCCGACAGGGCCAGGGAGAAAAACTGTTTTTT. It translates to CASGGRQGQGEKLFF.

V usage is TRBV6-4 and J usage is TRBJ2-3; 8 bases are shared with TRBD2. CDR3 length: 15 amino acids. With V trimmed by 6 bases and J by 6 bases, 11 bases remained unmatched. Germline V CDR1 and CDR2: MRHNA, SNTAGT. Here the CDR3 reads CASSTTGGPSDTQYF. The CDR3 DNA follows: TGTGCCAGCAGCACCACGGGGGGGCCATCGGATACGCAGTATTTT.

This clone has more than one count but fewer than ten. One end of the junction does not line up with germline, which may come from a read error. The chain links TRBV29-1 to TRBJ2-3; TRBD2 agrees at 13 bases. This CDR3 has 14 residues. The germline CDR1 and CDR2 sequences are SQVTM and ANQGSEA. The CDR3, as DNA: TGCAGCGTTTACTTACTAGCGGGGGGGAGCCCTTTAACTTTT. Residues: CSVYLLAGGSPLTF.

The sample holds a few counts of this clone. The chain carries TRBV6-1 and TRBJ1-3, with 7 bases lining up with TRBD1. The CDR3 sequence is 15 residues long. V dropped 3 bases and J dropped 2; count of bases not matched to a gene: 4. Germline V CDR1 and CDR2: MNHNS, SASEGT. CDR3 sequence reads: CASSDQGEAGNTIYF. CDR3 nucleotide sequence: TGTGCCAGCAGTGACCAGGGGGAAGCTGGAAACACCATATATTTT.

This chain connects TRBV28 to TRBJ1-2, with a possible D match to TRBD1 (5 bases). This CDR3 is built from 14 residues. V was trimmed by 9 bases and J by 8 bases, leaving 22 bases between them. Germline CDR1 is MDHEN and CDR2 is SYDVKM. This chain's CDR3 is CASEEATAPKGYTF. Written as DNA, the CDR3 is TGTGCCAGTGAGGAAGCGACAGCCCCTAAAGGCTACACCTTC.

This clone appeared a few times. The chain has TRBV6-4 and TRBJ1-2; 7 bases are a match to TRBD1. CDR3 size: 14 residues. Germline V gene lookup returns CDR1 MRHNA and CDR2 SNTAGT. Trimming cost V 6 bases and J 7 bases; bases outside gene matches: 11. CDR3 protein: CASREMEGAGGYTF. CDR3 nucleotides: TGTGCCAGCAGGGAGATGGAGGGGGCTGGTGGCTACACCTTC.

This chain uses TRBV11-2 with TRBJ2-1; TRBD1 matches 7 bases. The CDR3 runs to 18 residues. The V segment lost 2 bases and the J segment 3 bases; nucleotides outside the gene matches: 13. The germline V gene encodes CDR1 SGHAT and CDR2 FQNNGV. The CDR3 DNA reads as TGTGCCAGCAGCTTAAGATCCCCGGGGACAGTGATCTACAATGAGCAGTTCTTC. Protein: CASSLRSPGTVIYNEQFF.

The chain combines TRBV11-3 with TRBJ2-1, with 9 positions matching TRBD2. CDR1 is SGHNT, CDR2 YENEEA, per germline. The CDR3 is 15 residues long. Trimming took 5 bases from V and 8 from J; bases not matched to a gene: 10. CDR3 residues: CASSKEASGAYEQFF. CDR3 DNA: TGTGCCAGCAGCAAGGAGGCTAGCGGGGCCTATGAGCAGTTCTTC.

In this sample, this clone turned up a few times. V usage is TRBV28 and J usage is TRBJ2-7; D gene uncertain. Trimming cost V 11 bases and J 3 bases, with 14 bases left between them. The CDR3 contains 12 residues. Germline-derived CDR1 and CDR2 are MDHEN and SYDVKM. The DNA for the CDR3 is TGTGCCCTCGGTGGAGCAAACTACGAGCAGTACTTC. Amino acid sequence: CALGGANYEQYF. Variable domain in full (rest from reference TRBV28 and TRBJ2-7): DVKVTQSSRYLVKRTGEKVFLECVQDMDHENMFWYRQDPGLGLRLIYFSYDVKMKEKGDIPEGYSVSREKKERFSLILESASTNQTSMYLCALGGANYEQYFGPGTRLTVT.

The V and J genes are TRBV7-9 and TRBJ2-5, with TRBD2 as a possible D gene (6 bases). CDR1 SEHNR and CDR2 FQNEAQ come from the germline V gene (reference sequence). This CDR3 is built from 15 residues. Trimming took 6 bases from V and 3 from J, leaving 17 bases between them. The CDR3 protein is CASSPWGEPKETQYF. CDR3 DNA sequence: TGTGCCAGCAGTCCGTGGGGGGAGCCTAAAGAGACCCAGTACTTC.

This clone was picked up a small number of times. This sequence joins TRBV5-8 and TRBJ2-7; tentative D call: TRBD2 (5 bases). This CDR3 is 14 amino acids long. Germline CDR1 SGHTS, CDR2 YDEGEE. Here the CDR3 DNA reads TGTGCCAGCAGCTTAGTAAAAGGAAAGGACTCCGCCGTAGTC. Translation gives CASSLVKGKDSAVV.

V and J are TRBV4-1 and TRBJ1-2, with 7 bases identical to TRBD1. The J segment lost 4 bases and the V segment lost 1 base, leaving 6 bases of the junction unmatched. CDR3 length: 15 amino acids. Germline V gives CDR1 MGHRA, CDR2 YSYEKL. The CDR3 coding sequence is TGCGCCAGCAGCCAAGTCTCGACAGGGCTCTATGGCTACACCTTC. Translated: CASSQVSTGLYGYTF.

This clone was detected a few times. The chain recombines TRBV6-5 with TRBJ2-2, with 13 positions matching TRBD2. Germline values: CDR1 MNHEY, CDR2 SVGAGI. Trimming took 6 bases from V and 5 from J; bases not matched to a gene: 0. The CDR3 totals 14 residues. In nucleotides, the CDR3 is TGTGCCAGCAGGGGACTAGCGGGGACCGGGGAGCTGTTTTTT. This codes for CASRGLAGTGELFF.

V gene TRBV7-6 combines with J gene TRBJ2-5; 7 bases are shared with TRBD1. The junction had 9 bases not matched to a gene; V was cut back by 3 bases and J by 5 bases. Germline V lookup: CDR1 SGHVS, CDR2 FNYEAQ. The CDR3 has 15 residues. CDR3 in DNA: TGTGCCAGCAGCTTTAACAGGGGACGGATCGAGACCCAGTACTTC. Its protein is CASSFNRGRIETQYF.

This clone has more than one count but fewer than ten. The chain carries TRBV29-1 and TRBJ1-2, with TRBD1 identical over 8 bases. Germline V gives CDR1 SQVTM, CDR2 ANQGSEA. V trimming: 4 bases; J trimming: 4 bases; junction bases outside the gene matches: 5. The CDR3 is made up of 13 amino acids. In DNA form, the CDR3 reads TGCAGCGTTGGACAGGGGCTGGTCTATGGCTACACCTTC. The encoded protein is CSVGQGLVYGYTF.

This clone has just a few counts. This chain uses TRBV5-8 with TRBJ1-1, with 7 bases fitting TRBD1. The length of the CDR3 is 15 residues. V trimming: 6 bases; J trimming: 5 bases; junction bases outside the gene matches: 13. CDR1 is SGHTS, CDR2 YDEGEE, per germline. For the CDR3, the DNA is TGTGCCAGCACCCCCCAGGGGGTAAGCTCGACTGAAGCTTTCTTT. Encoded protein: CASTPQGVSSTEAFF.

This clone was counted between two and nine times. The chain has TRBV6-4 and TRBJ1-2; 8 nucleotides align to TRBD1. Germline V gene sequence: CDR1 MRHNA, CDR2 SNTAGT. The CDR3 has 13 residues. The ends lost 6 bases at V and 8 bases at J; junction bases unmatched: 8. CDR3 residues: CASRMTGAGGYTF. In DNA form, the CDR3 reads TGTGCCAGCAGAATGACAGGGGCGGGAGGCTACACCTTC.

This clone was recorded a few times. The V and J genes are TRBV5-6 and TRBJ2-1, with 7 bases matching TRBD2. V dropped 0 bases and J dropped 2; count of bases not matched to a gene: 11. Germline V CDR1 and CDR2: SGHDT, YYEEEE. This CDR3 is 18 amino acids long. The CDR3, as DNA: TGTGCCAGCAGCTTGGTGGAAAGTCTAGCGGTCCCCTACAATGAGCAGTTCTTC. Amino acid sequence: CASSLVESLAVPYNEQFF.

CDR3 region: CASSSETQYF. The CDR3 nucleotides read TGTGCCAGCAGCTCGGAGACCCAGTACTTC. The chain combines TRBV7-9 with TRBJ2-5; D gene uncertain. The CDR3 covers 10 residues. Between the trimmed V and J ends, which lost 4 bases and 5 bases, there was a span of 2 bases. The germline V gene has CDR1 SEHNR and CDR2 FQNEAQ (reference sequence).

This clone appeared a few times. CDR3 DNA sequence: TGTGCCAGCACCACCCTAGGGACAGGAAACACTGAAGCTTTCTTT. It translates to CASTTLGTGNTEAFF. This rearrangement joins TRBV9 to TRBJ1-1, with TRBD1 matching over 8 bases. CDR3 length: 15 amino acids. CDR1 is SGDLS, CDR2 YYNGEE, per germline. V lost 6 bases to trimming and J lost 2 bases; unmatched junction nucleotides: 9.